The clone carrying this TCR beta chain has just a few counts. Its antigen remains unidentified. As TCR cDNA was made by 5'RACE template switching, a universal primer site and UMIs were added. One entry per CDR3 protein results from TCRdb running MiXCR on the 5' RACE reads. The data hold some 290,000 distinct CDR3 sequences, with approximately 11% observed a single time. These data belong to a study of T cells after yellow fever vaccination. Study observations and caveats: Among all clonotypes, a small share was observed in both CD4 and CD8 compartments. Clones from primary vaccination mostly reappeared after the booster (roughly 97% CD4, approximately 91% CD8).

This receptor was identified in a man aged 18 to 30 who received the YFV17D yellow fever vaccine. The specimen was CD4+ T cells sorted from PBMCs, collected 45 days after the yellow fever booster vaccination.

In DNA, the CDR3 is TGTGCCATCAGACTTTTCGCGGACACTGAAGCTTTCTTT. This encodes CAIRLFADTEAFF. The chain uses TRBV24-1 and TRBJ1-1; no firm D call. CDR1 is KGHDR and CDR2 is SFDVKD in the germline V gene. V lost 11 bases to trimming and J lost 3 bases, with 15 bases between them. The CDR3 loop spans 13 amino acids.